Listed below are T cell receptor beta chains from one sample, sequenced in a study of T cells after yellow fever vaccination. Using its own MiXCR run on the 5' RACE reads, TCRdb lists one record per CDR3 protein. The data contain roughly 400,000 distinct CDR3 sequences, approximately 19% of them seen just once; the ten biggest clones take up 15% to 20%. The sample was PBMCs, taken before the yellow fever booster vaccination. The receptors originated from a young man who received the YFV17D yellow fever vaccine. Both conserved end residues are part of each CDR3. D genes are given only for firm matches. Clone size is not always given. Where it is, it says once, few, many or a class for expanded clones.

v_gene	abundance	d_gene	j_gene	CDR3nt	CDR3aa
TRBV4-1	NA	NA	TRBJ2-5	TGCGCCAGCAGACGAACAGGTGTTCGAGAGACCCAGTACTTC	CASRRTGVRETQYF
TRBV29-1	many	NA	TRBJ2-1	TGCAGCGCGACGGCAGGGTTCGTTGGTGAGCAGTTCTTC	CSATAGFVGEQFF
TRBV7-6	NA	NA	TRBJ2-7	TGTGCCAGCAGCATGGGAGTTCCGTACGAGCAGTACTTC	CASSMGVPYEQYF
TRBV12-3/TRBV12-4	NA	NA	TRBJ1-6	TGTGCCAGCAGGCCAAGGGGGATCTCTAATTCACCCCTCCACTTT	CASRPRGISNSPLHF
TRBV28	few	NA	TRBJ1-1	TGTGCCAGCAGTTTCGGGACGATCGTGAACACTGAAGCTTTCTTT	CASSFGTIVNTEAFF
TRBV4-1	NA	TRBD2	TRBJ2-1	TGCGCCAGCAGCCAAGTGGTTACTAGCGGCAATGAGCAGTTCTTC	CASSQVVTSGNEQFF
TRBV7-2	NA	TRBD1	TRBJ2-5	TGTGCCAGCAGCTTGCACGGACAGGGGGAGACCCAGTACTTC	CASSLHGQGETQYF
TRBV7-9	NA	TRBD1	TRBJ1-6	TGTGCCAGCAGCCCGCCAGGGGGTAATTCACCCCTCCACTTT	CASSPPGGNSPLHF
TRBV7-2	NA	TRBD1	TRBJ1-2	TGTGCCAGCGCCAATCCAGGGGGAGTGAACTATGGCTACACCTTC	CASANPGGVNYGYTF
TRBV29-1	few	NA	TRBJ2-3	TGCAGCGTTGATCCCTTTGGAGTCTCCACAGATACGCAGTATTTT	CSVDPFGVSTDTQYF
TRBV7-2	once	TRBD1	TRBJ1-1	TGTGCCAGCAGCTTAAACGTTAGGACAGGGGGCGTTACTGAAGCTTTCTTT	CASSLNVRTGGVTEAFF
TRBV20-1	few	TRBD1	TRBJ1-1	TGCAGTGCTAGAAACCAGGACAGGGTGATTTTTAAGATGAACACTGAAGCTTTCTTT	CSARNQDRVIFKMNTEAFF
TRBV20-1	NA	NA	TRBJ2-3	TGCAGTGCTAGAGAGAGCCAGTCAGGCACAGATACGCAGTATTTT	CSARESQSGTDTQYF
TRBV2	once	NA	TRBJ1-5	TGTGCCAGCAGGGCAGACGGTGGAGTTCAGCCCCAGCATTTT	CASRADGGVQPQHF
TRBV20-1	NA	TRBD1	TRBJ1-2	TGCAGTGCTAGAGCTATGGACAGGGGCTCGAATGGCTACACCTTC	CSARAMDRGSNGYTF
TRBV29-1	many	TRBD1	TRBJ2-5	TGCAGCGTTGAAGGGGACAGGGGCCATTTC	CSVEGDRGHF
TRBV10-3	NA	TRBD1	TRBJ2-1	TGTGCCGGGGCGGACAGGGACAATGAGCAGTTCTTC	CAGADRDNEQFF
TRBV6-2/TRBV6-3	NA	NA	TRBJ2-2	TGTGCCAGCAGTACCGCCAGGGGCGGAGGCACCGGGGAGCTGTTTTTT	CASSTARGGGTGELFF
TRBV20-1	NA	TRBD2	TRBJ2-2	TGCAGTGCTAGAGGTCTAGCGGGGGGATGGACCGGGGAGCTGTTTTTT	CSARGLAGGWTGELFF
TRBV2	many	NA	TRBJ2-5	TGTGCCAGCAGTGAAGAGACCCAGTACTTC	CASSEETQYF
TRBV11-2	NA	TRBD1	TRBJ2-1	TGTGCCAGCACCCTCAGGGACAGCAACAATGAGCAGTTCTTC	CASTLRDSNNEQFF
TRBV29-1	NA	NA	TRBJ2-3	TGCAGCGTGGGGCAGCGAGAGGCAGATACGCAGTATTTT	CSVGQREADTQYF
TRBV5-1	NA	TRBD1	TRBJ1-2	TGCGCCAGCAGCACACAGGGGAACTATGGCTACACCTTC	CASSTQGNYGYTF
TRBV25-1	NA	NA	TRBJ2-3	TGTGCCAGCAGTGCATCTATTTTAGAGGGGGGAGTCCCAGATACGCAGTATTTT	CASSASILEGGVPDTQYF
TRBV4-3	few	NA	TRBJ2-7	TGCGCCAGCAGCCAAGATCTACCCGTCTCCTACGAGCAGTACTTC	CASSQDLPVSYEQYF
TRBV20-1	few	NA	TRBJ2-2	TGCAGTGCTCTGGACAGACAAAACACCGGGGAGCTGTTTTTT	CSALDRQNTGELFF
TRBV20-1	few	NA	TRBJ1-3	TGCAGTGCTAGAGACAGGGACGCTGGAAACACCATATATTTT	CSARDRDAGNTIYF